The 29 T cell receptor beta chains below all came from one sample that was sequenced in a study of T cell changes during pregnancy in multiple sclerosis. The assay was immunoSEQ multiplex PCR, and TCRdb's table has in-frame clones only and misses some. The sample holds some 97,000 clones, over 85% seen once. The sample in question was peripheral blood, obtained in the second trimester of pregnancy. The receptors shown here come from a female donor with multiple sclerosis, enrolled in a pregnancy study.

The chain joins TRBV19 to TRBJ1-1; 10 bases match TRBD1. V lost 6 bases to trimming and J lost 1 base; unmatched junction nucleotides: 5. Germline CDR1 reads LNHDA; CDR2 reads SQIVND (reference sequence). The length of the CDR3 is 15 residues. The CDR3 coding sequence is TGTGCCAGTAGGACGACAGGGGGCTCGAACACTGAAGCTTTCTTT. Its translation is CASRTTGGSNTEAFF. The full variable domain, completed using reference TRBV19 and TRBJ1-1, is DGGITQSPKYLFRKEGQNVTLSCEQNLNHDAMYWYRQDPGQGLRLIYYSQIVNDFQKGDIAEGYSVSREKKESFPLTVTSAQKNPTAFYLCASRTTGGSNTEAFFGQGTRLTVV.

V gene TRBV21-1 combines with J gene TRBJ2-3; the table's D gene call, TRBD1, was not cross checked with the DNA. TRBV21-1 is a documented pseudogene. The length of the CDR3 is 13 residues. This CDR3 is CASRDICTDTQYF. CDR3 sequence (DNA): TGTGCCAGCCGGGACATATGCACAGATACGCAGTATTTT.

The chain uses TRBV2 and TRBJ1-1; 7 positions agree with TRBD1. The germline CDR1 and CDR2 sequences are SNHLY and FYNNEI. The CDR3 spans 14 residues. Losses at the gene ends were 8 bases for V and 6 bases for J; bases not matched to a gene: 12. The CDR3 protein is CASEAPTGLPEAFF. CDR3 in DNA: TGTGCCAGCGAGGCCCCGACAGGGTTGCCTGAAGCTTTCTTT.

The rearrangement links TRBV5-8 to TRBJ1-5; TRBD1 aligns across 9 bases. CDR3 size: 17 residues. Germline V gene lookup returns CDR1 SGHTS and CDR2 YDEGEE. The ends lost 4 bases at V and 3 bases at J; junction bases unmatched: 11. The CDR3 sequence: CASSVDRGVSSNQPQHF. CDR3 sequence (DNA): TGTGCCAGCAGCGTGGACAGGGGCGTTAGTTCCAATCAGCCCCAGCATTTT.

The V call is TRBV5-1, the J call TRBJ2-3; 7 bases are a match to TRBD1. Germline loops: CDR1 SGHRS, CDR2 YFSETQ. This CDR3 has 14 residues. Trimming cost V 4 bases and J 2 bases; bases outside gene matches: 4. CDR3 sequence (DNA): TGCGCCAGCAGCAAGGACAGGTACACAGATACGCAGTATTTT. Its protein product is CASSKDRYTDTQYF.

Only one count was recorded for this clone. The rearrangement joins TRBV27 to TRBJ2-6; possibly TRBD2 for D (5 bases). Germline V gives CDR1 MNHEY, CDR2 SMNVEV (reference sequence). The V end lost 2 bases, the J end lost 4 bases, and 9 bases lay between the germline ends. CDR3 length equals 15 residues. The CDR3 bases are TGTGCCAGCAGTTTAAGAGGGCTCGGGGCCAACGTCCTGACTTTC. This encodes CASSLRGLGANVLTF.

As regards this clone: This same CDR3 is encoded by further DNA sequences in the sample. The chain has TRBV5-1 and TRBJ1-1, with a possible D match to TRBD1 (6 bases). V was trimmed by 3 bases and J by 1 base, leaving 10 bases between them. Germline values: CDR1 SGHRS, CDR2 YFSETQ. The CDR3 extends over 14 amino acids. The CDR3 coding sequence is TGCGCCAGCAGCTACGTACAGGGGAACACTGAAGCTTTCTTT. Amino acids: CASSYVQGNTEAFF.

The CDR3, as DNA: TGTGCCAGCAGTGAATATCTGAGTGACACTGAAGCTTTCTTT. It encodes CASSEYLSDTEAFF. The chain joins TRBV25-1 to TRBJ1-1, with D unclear. Germline CDR1 is MGHDK and CDR2 is SYGVNS. CDR3 length equals 14 residues. V lost 0 bases and J lost 3, with 8 bases in between. Combining the CDR3 with reference TRBV25-1 and TRBJ1-1 gives the whole variable domain EADIYQTPRYLVIGTGKKITLECSQTMGHDKMYWYQQDPGMELHLIHYSYGVNSTEKGDLSSESTVSRIRTEHFPLTLESARPSHTSQYLCASSEYLSDTEAFFGQGTRLTVV.

Only one count was recorded for this clone. The chain uses TRBV5-6 and TRBJ2-7; 8 nucleotides match TRBD2. CDR1 is SGHDT, CDR2 YYEEEE, per germline. The junction had 9 bases not matched to a gene; V was cut back by 0 bases and J by 10 bases. The CDR3 length is 14 residues. The CDR3 nucleotides are TGTGCCAGCAGCTTGGGAGCGGGAGTAGTGTATCAGTACTTC. Its translation is CASSLGAGVVYQYF.

In this sample, this clone turned up once. The genes are TRBV6-6 and TRBJ2-7; TRBD1 might be the D (6 bases). The CDR3 covers 16 residues. Trimming cost V 0 bases and J 6 bases, with 18 bases left between them. CDR1 and CDR2 from the germline V gene are MNHNY and SVGAGI (reference sequence). The CDR3 sequence is CASSYSKPPGQGEQYF. For the CDR3, the DNA is TGTGCCAGCAGTTACTCTAAACCTCCGGGACAAGGCGAGCAGTACTTC.

In this sample, this clone turned up a few times. The V gene is TRBV5-1, the J gene TRBJ1-1, with D maybe TRBD1 (6 bases). Germline lookup yields CDR1 SGHRS and CDR2 YFSETQ. The CDR3 contains 13 residues. V lost 4 bases and J lost 6, with 13 bases in between. The DNA for the CDR3 is TGCGCCAGCAGCCGTTACGGGACACCTGAAGCTTTCTTT. Translated, it gives CASSRYGTPEAFF.

This clone appeared a single time. The chain combines TRBV5-6 with TRBJ2-7; a possible D gene is TRBD2 (7 bases). From germline, CDR1 is SGHDT and CDR2 YYEEEE. The CDR3 contains 16 residues. The V end was cut by 2 bases, the J end by 3 bases, with 18 bases between. The CDR3 coding sequence is TGTGCCAGCAGCTTAGGGGGGGGATCCTCCCACTACGAGCAGTACTTC. Its translation is CASSLGGGSSHYEQYF.

The J gene is TRBJ1-2, the V gene TRBV2, with 8 bases lining up with TRBD1. CDR1 and CDR2 from the germline V gene are SNHLY and FYNNEI. This CDR3 is 14 amino acids long. Trimming removed 1 base from V and 6 bases from J; junction bases left unmatched: 4. CDR3 sequence reads: CASSEGTGKDGYTF. In DNA, the CDR3 is TGTGCCAGCAGTGAAGGGACAGGGAAGGATGGCTACACCTTC.

The chain uses TRBV5-4 and TRBJ1-1; 9 bases are a match to TRBD1. Germline CDR1 reads SGHNT; CDR2 reads YYREEE (reference sequence). J lost 1 base, V lost 3 bases, and 4 bases had no gene match. This CDR3 has 15 amino acids. Here the CDR3 DNA reads TGTGCCAGCAGCTCACAGGGGGCAAAGAACACTGAAGCTTTCTTT. It specifies CASSSQGAKNTEAFF.

This sequence joins TRBV10-3 and TRBJ2-7; possible D gene TRBD2, 7 bases. The length of the CDR3 is 18 residues. Germline V CDR1 and CDR2: ENHRY, SYGVKD. Between the trimmed V and J ends, which lost 6 bases and 5 bases, there was a span of 29 bases. The CDR3 nucleotides read TGTGCCATCAGCGACCTGGGGGGGCTTGACGGTGAAGCCCACGAGCAGTACTTC. Its protein product is CAISDLGGLDGEAHEQYF.

This clone was seen just once. This chain joins TRBV9 and TRBJ2-2; 7 bases are shared with TRBD2. The length of the CDR3 is 22 residues. V gave up 1 base and J gave up 2 bases; unmatched junction bases: 23. The germline CDR1 and CDR2 sequences are SGDLS and YYNGEE. This chain's CDR3 is CASSVTVMGRGVLAENTGELFF. The DNA of the CDR3 is TGTGCCAGCAGCGTAACGGTTATGGGCCGGGGGGTCCTAGCGGAAAACACCGGGGAGCTGTTTTTT.

This clone was detected once. Written as DNA, the CDR3 is TGTGCCAGCATATCACAGGGCCTCACTAATGAAAAACTGTTTTTT. This codes for CASISQGLTNEKLFF. The chain couples TRBV28 to TRBJ1-4; D possibly corresponds to TRBD1 (6 bases). Germline V lookup: CDR1 MDHEN, CDR2 SYDVKM. The CDR3 is made up of 15 amino acids. The V gene lost 7 bases and the J gene lost 2 bases, with 14 bases spanning the gap.

The chain links TRBV2 to TRBJ1-2, with D maybe TRBD1 (6 bases). The germline gives CDR1 SNHLY, CDR2 FYNNEI. The germline V and J ends were trimmed by 1 base and 7 bases, with 13 bases remaining between them. The CDR3 contains 14 residues. CDR3 loop: CASSEDSQGPGYTF. CDR3 nucleotides: TGTGCCAGCAGTGAAGATAGTCAGGGGCCTGGCTACACCTTC. Looking up the rest from reference TRBV2 and TRBJ1-2 gives the full variable domain: EPEVTQTPSHQVTQMGQEVILRCVPISNHLYFYWYRQILGQKVEFLVSFYNNEISEKSEIFDDQFSVERPDGSNFTLKIRSTKLEDSAMYFCASSEDSQGPGYTFGSGTRLTVV.

The DNA of the CDR3 is TGCAGCGTGGCCGGGACTAGAGTGATCGAGACCCAGTACTTC. Its translation: CSVAGTRVIETQYF. This sequence joins TRBV29-1 and TRBJ2-5; the match to TRBD2 covers 8 bases. Looked up from germline, CDR1 is SQVTM and CDR2 is ANQGSEA. Trimming cost V 6 bases and J 5 bases; bases outside gene matches: 11. The CDR3 sequence is 14 residues long.

This clone was observed a single time. CDR3 DNA: TGCGCCAGCAGTTACCTTAGCGGGACCCAAGAGACCCAGTACTTC. Encoded protein: CASSYLSGTQETQYF. The chain is built from TRBV5-1 and TRBJ2-5, with 8 bases matching TRBD2. With 5 bases clipped from V and 1 base from J, the junction kept 7 bases outside the gene matches. Per the germline V gene, CDR1 is SGHRS and CDR2 is YFSETQ. CDR3 size: 15 residues. Based on the CDR3 plus reference TRBV5-1 and TRBJ2-5, the full variable domain is KAGVTQTPRYLIKTRGQQVTLSCSPISGHRSVSWYQQTPGQGLQFLFEYFSETQRNKGNFPGRFSGRQFSNSRSEMNVSTLELGDSALYLCASSYLSGTQETQYFGPGTRLLVL.

As to this clone: The same CDR3 can be traced to other DNA sequences in this sample. The chain employs TRBV28 and TRBJ2-6; no reliable D call. The germline V gene encodes CDR1 MDHEN and CDR2 SYDVKM. This CDR3 contains 16 residues. The V gene lost 7 bases and the J gene lost 0 bases, with 13 bases spanning the gap. The CDR3 nucleotides read TGTGCCAGCACCCCCGAGGAGATCTCTGGGGCCAACGTCCTGACTTTC. Amino acid sequence: CASTPEEISGANVLTF.

The V gene is TRBV4-2, the J gene TRBJ1-5; D ambiguous. There are 17 residues in the CDR3. The ends were cut back, 2 bases at V and 0 bases at J, with 14 bases in the middle. Germline assignment: CDR1 LGHNA and CDR2 YNFKEQ. Here the CDR3 reads CASSQSDSGSSNQPQHF. The CDR3 DNA is TGTGCCAGCAGCCAAAGTGACTCGGGTAGTAGCAATCAGCCCCAGCATTTT.

The chain has TRBV6-1 and TRBJ2-1, with 7 positions matching TRBD2. CDR3 size: 16 residues. Trimming took 0 bases from V and 1 from J; bases not matched to a gene: 3. Germline CDR1 is MNHNS and CDR2 is SASEGT. The CDR3 sequence: CASSEAPAGSYNEQFF. CDR3 sequence (DNA): TGTGCCAGCAGTGAAGCTCCAGCGGGGTCCTACAATGAGCAGTTCTTC.

This chain links TRBV27 with TRBJ2-1; 8 nucleotides align to TRBD1. The germline gives CDR1 MNHEY, CDR2 SMNVEV (reference sequence). J was trimmed by 2 bases and V by 3 bases; bases with no gene match: 6. This CDR3 has 16 amino acids. Here the CDR3 reads CASSLATGAPYNEQFF. In DNA form, the CDR3 reads TGTGCCAGCAGTTTGGCGACAGGGGCCCCCTACAATGAGCAGTTCTTC.

V gene TRBV5-1 combines with J gene TRBJ2-1, with a tentative D call TRBD1 (6 bases). The CDR3 covers 14 residues. Germline V lookup: CDR1 SGHRS, CDR2 YFSETQ. The V and J ends lost 0 bases and 6 bases respectively, with 10 bases between them. The CDR3 DNA reads as TGCGCCAGCAGCTTGGGGGACAACGGCAATGAGCAGTTCTTC. Its protein is CASSLGDNGNEQFF.

V gene TRBV7-9 combines with J gene TRBJ2-2; D not resolved. Germline assignment: CDR1 SEHNR and CDR2 FQNEAQ (reference sequence). Trimming took off 5 bases at V and 1 base at J, with 5 bases between the two ends. The CDR3 extends over 13 amino acids. CDR3 protein: CASSLRNTGELFF. The CDR3 nucleotides are TGTGCCAGCAGCCTTAGGAACACCGGGGAGCTGTTTTTT.

The chain links TRBV9 to TRBJ2-2; a possible D gene is TRBD1 (6 bases). Germline CDR1 and CDR2: SGDLS and YYNGEE. Deletions cut 0 bases from V and 6 bases from J, with 12 bases between. This CDR3 comprises 15 residues. The CDR3 reads CASSVAQGRAGELFF. CDR3 nucleotides: TGTGCCAGCAGCGTAGCTCAGGGGCGGGCCGGGGAGCTGTTTTTT. Full variable domain (remainder filled in from reference TRBV9 and TRBJ2-2): DSGVTQTPKHLITATGQRVTLRCSPRSGDLSVYWYQQSLDQGLQFLIQYYNGEERAKGNILERFSAQQFPDLHSELNLSSLELGDSALYFCASSVAQGRAGELFFGEGSRLTVL.

The genes are TRBV18 and TRBJ2-1; unclear D gene. The V gene lost 1 base and the J gene lost 5 bases, with 9 bases spanning the gap. CDR1 KGHSH and CDR2 LQKENI come from the germline V gene. The CDR3 is made up of 14 amino acids. In DNA form, the CDR3 reads TGTGCCAGCTCACCACAAGAGGCTCACAATGAGCAGTTCTTC. It codes for CASSPQEAHNEQFF.

The J gene is TRBJ1-6, the V gene TRBV28; maybe TRBD1 (5 bases). This CDR3 spans 14 amino acids. Germline lookup yields CDR1 MDHEN and CDR2 SYDVKM. Deletions cut 7 bases from V and 9 bases from J, with 16 bases between. CDR3 amino acids: CASTEGQGASPLHF. CDR3 in DNA: TGTGCCAGCACCGAAGGGCAGGGTGCTTCACCCCTCCACTTT.